Listed below are T cell receptor beta chains from one sample, sequenced in a study of cytomegalovirus exposure and HLA in healthy donors. Libraries were prepared by immunoSEQ multiplex PCR; TCRdb keeps only in-frame clonotypes and omits some of them. The sample has approximately 130,000 clones, around 75% seen once. The specimen was PBMCs. Receptors were obtained from a man aged 30 to 45 in good health and CMV-seronegative. Each CDR3 is given with its conserved first and last residue. A D gene is named only where the DNA matches it firmly. The size of a clone is reported for some rows only, either as once, few or many, or as a class for expanded clones.

d_call: .
v_call: TRBV7-9
j_call: TRBJ1-1
clone_size: .
cdr3_nt: TGTGCCAGCAGCCTGATGCGAGCTGAAGCTTTCTTT
cdr3_aa: CASSLMRAEAFF

d_call: .
v_call: TRBV5-1
j_call: TRBJ2-2
clone_size: few
cdr3_nt: TGCGCCAGCACCGGACGAGACAGTTACACCGGGGAGCTGTTTTTT
cdr3_aa: CASTGRDSYTGELFF

d_call: .
v_call: TRBV7-9
j_call: TRBJ1-1
clone_size: .
cdr3_nt: TGTGCCAGCAGTCCAGCGCTCTCGGGAGGAGGCACTGAAGCTTTCTTT
cdr3_aa: CASSPALSGGGTEAFF

d_call: TRBD1
v_call: TRBV5-3
j_call: TRBJ1-5
clone_size: .
cdr3_nt: TGTGCCAGAAGCGAGGACAGGGTTAGCCAGCCCCAGCATTTT
cdr3_aa: CARSEDRVSQPQHF

d_call: .
v_call: TRBV5-4
j_call: TRBJ2-7
clone_size: .
cdr3_nt: TGTGCCAGCAGCTTGAGGGGAGGCTACGAGCAGTACTTC
cdr3_aa: CASSLRGGYEQYF

d_call: .
v_call: TRBV5-1
j_call: TRBJ2-5
clone_size: .
cdr3_nt: TGCGCCAGCAGCTTTGAGGACAACCACCAAGAGACCCAGTACTTC
cdr3_aa: CASSFEDNHQETQYF

d_call: TRBD2
v_call: TRBV27
j_call: TRBJ2-7
clone_size: .
cdr3_nt: TGTGCCAGCAGTTCCGGGACTAGCGCCTACGAGCAGTACTTC
cdr3_aa: CASSSGTSAYEQYF

d_call: TRBD2
v_call: TRBV6-5
j_call: TRBJ2-7
clone_size: .
cdr3_nt: TGTGCCAGCAGGACTAGCGGGGATAACTACGAGCAGTACTTC
cdr3_aa: CASRTSGDNYEQYF

d_call: TRBD1
v_call: TRBV25-1
j_call: TRBJ1-1
clone_size: .
cdr3_nt: TGTGCCAGCAGAGCTCCGGGACAGGAAGCTTTCTTT
cdr3_aa: CASRAPGQEAFF

d_call: .
v_call: TRBV9
j_call: TRBJ1-2
clone_size: .
cdr3_nt: TGTGCCAGCAGCGTAGGAGGGGGAATTAGCTATGGCTACACCTTC
cdr3_aa: CASSVGGGISYGYTF

d_call: .
v_call: TRBV4-2
j_call: TRBJ1-5
clone_size: .
cdr3_nt: TGTGCCAGCAGCCAAGACAGAGGAGCTAGCAATCAGCCCCAGCATTTT
cdr3_aa: CASSQDRGASNQPQHF

d_call: .
v_call: TRBV14
j_call: TRBJ2-5
clone_size: few
cdr3_nt: TGTGCCAGCAGCCAGTGGAGTTGGCAGTACTTC
cdr3_aa: CASSQWSWQYF

d_call: .
v_call: TRBV7-2
j_call: TRBJ1-1
clone_size: .
cdr3_nt: TGTGCCAGCAGGAAGAACCTAGGCACTGAAGCTTTCTTT
cdr3_aa: CASRKNLGTEAFF

d_call: TRBD1
v_call: TRBV7-3
j_call: TRBJ2-7
clone_size: .
cdr3_nt: TGTGCCAGCAGCTCCGGACAGGGACGCGAGCAGTACTTC
cdr3_aa: CASSSGQGREQYF

d_call: .
v_call: TRBV9
j_call: TRBJ1-2
clone_size: .
cdr3_nt: TGTGCCAGCAGCGTGACGGACAGCTCATATGGCTACACCTTC
cdr3_aa: CASSVTDSSYGYTF

d_call: TRBD1
v_call: TRBV5-6
j_call: TRBJ2-4
clone_size: .
cdr3_nt: TGTGCCAGCAGCTTGGGGGACAGGGGCCAACTGGTCAGAAACATTCAGTACTTC
cdr3_aa: CASSLGDRGQLVRNIQYF

d_call: TRBD1
v_call: TRBV27
j_call: TRBJ2-7
clone_size: .
cdr3_nt: TGTGCCAGCAGATCGGGACAGGGTCCCCACGAGCAGTACTTC
cdr3_aa: CASRSGQGPHEQYF

d_call: .
v_call: TRBV19
j_call: TRBJ2-7
clone_size: once
cdr3_nt: TGTGCCAGTAGGCCCTCACTAGCAGACTACGAGCAGTACTTC
cdr3_aa: CASRPSLADYEQYF

d_call: .
v_call: TRBV18
j_call: TRBJ2-1
clone_size: few
cdr3_nt: TGTGCCAGCTCACCCTTACAAGATTCTTTCGACAATGAGCAGTTCTTC
cdr3_aa: CASSPLQDSFDNEQFF

d_call: TRBD2
v_call: TRBV7-8
j_call: TRBJ2-3
clone_size: .
cdr3_nt: TGTGCCAGCAGCCGTCGTCCTAGCGGGACTAGGATAGATACGCAGTATTTT
cdr3_aa: CASSRRPSGTRIDTQYF

d_call: TRBD1
v_call: TRBV5-4
j_call: TRBJ2-6
clone_size: once
cdr3_nt: TGTGCCAGCAGCTCACAGGGGAGAGGGGCCAACGTCCTGACTTTC
cdr3_aa: CASSSQGRGANVLTF

d_call: TRBD2
v_call: TRBV5-1
j_call: TRBJ2-2
clone_size: .
cdr3_nt: TGCGCCAGCAGCTTGGTTACTAGCGGGGACACCGGGGAGCTGTTTTTT
cdr3_aa: CASSLVTSGDTGELFF

d_call: .
v_call: TRBV6-5
j_call: TRBJ2-1
clone_size: .
cdr3_nt: TGTGCCAGTAGCGGAGTAGGGAATGAGCAGTTCTTC
cdr3_aa: CASSGVGNEQFF

d_call: TRBD1
v_call: TRBV10-3
j_call: TRBJ1-2
clone_size: few
cdr3_nt: TGTGCCATCAGTGAGTCGCGGCAGGGGGCTGAAGGCTACACCTTC
cdr3_aa: CAISESRQGAEGYTF

d_call: TRBD1
v_call: TRBV29-1
j_call: TRBJ2-5
clone_size: .
cdr3_nt: TGCAGCGGAGCGGGACAGGGTTTAGAGACCCAGTACTTC
cdr3_aa: CSGAGQGLETQYF

d_call: .
v_call: TRBV29-1
j_call: TRBJ1-1
clone_size: .
cdr3_nt: TGCAGCGTCCCGAGAGGGGGTAGTGAAGCTTTCTTT
cdr3_aa: CSVPRGGSEAFF

d_call: .
v_call: TRBV7-6
j_call: TRBJ2-7
clone_size: .
cdr3_nt: TGTGCCAGCAGCGCCGAGGACGGGGGAGCCTACGAGCAGTACTTC
cdr3_aa: CASSAEDGGAYEQYF

d_call: .
v_call: TRBV29-1
j_call: TRBJ2-7
clone_size: .
cdr3_nt: TGCAGCGTTGGCCCCGAGCGGGCAAACGAGCAGTACTTC
cdr3_aa: CSVGPERANEQYF

d_call: TRBD1
v_call: TRBV2
j_call: TRBJ2-7
clone_size: .
cdr3_nt: TGTGCCAGCAGTGAATTTAGGACAGGGGGTATGCACGAGCAGTACTTC
cdr3_aa: CASSEFRTGGMHEQYF

d_call: TRBD2
v_call: TRBV6-5
j_call: TRBJ2-1
clone_size: .
cdr3_nt: TGTGCCAGCAGTTATGGACTAGCGGGGGCCAATGAGCAGTTCTTC
cdr3_aa: CASSYGLAGANEQFF

d_call: TRBD1
v_call: TRBV9
j_call: TRBJ2-4
clone_size: .
cdr3_nt: TGTGCCAGCAGCCCATGGACAGGGTTTATGGCCAAAAACATTCAGTACTTC
cdr3_aa: CASSPWTGFMAKNIQYF

d_call: .
v_call: TRBV7-2
j_call: TRBJ2-2
clone_size: .
cdr3_nt: TGTGCCAGCAGCCCCAAATTGGGACTTCTGCAGCCGAACACCGGGGAGCTGTTTTTT
cdr3_aa: CASSPKLGLLQPNTGELFF

d_call: .
v_call: TRBV28
j_call: TRBJ2-7
clone_size: medium-sized
cdr3_nt: TGTGCCAGCAGTTTAGTGCCGGACGGGGACAACGGGGTACATCCTCCAATTGAGCAGTACTTC
cdr3_aa: CASSLVPDGDNGVHPPIEQYF

d_call: TRBD1
v_call: TRBV4-3
j_call: TRBJ2-7
clone_size: .
cdr3_nt: TGCGCCAGCAGCCAAGACAACAGGGGTTGGGACTACGAGCAGTACTTC
cdr3_aa: CASSQDNRGWDYEQYF

d_call: .
v_call: TRBV19
j_call: TRBJ1-5
clone_size: .
cdr3_nt: TGTGCCAGTAGTGTACCGGACACGATCAATCAGCCCCAGCATTTT
cdr3_aa: CASSVPDTINQPQHF

d_call: .
v_call: TRBV6-6
j_call: TRBJ1-5
clone_size: .
cdr3_nt: TGTGCCAGCAGTGGGGGGGATCAGCCCCAGCATTTT
cdr3_aa: CASSGGDQPQHF

d_call: TRBD2
v_call: TRBV7-6
j_call: TRBJ2-7
clone_size: .
cdr3_nt: TGTGCCAGCAGCCTTAGCGGGAGTCTATACGAGCAGTACTTC
cdr3_aa: CASSLSGSLYEQYF

d_call: TRBD1
v_call: TRBV11-2
j_call: TRBJ1-2
clone_size: .
cdr3_nt: TGTGCCAGCAGCCTACAGGGGTATGGCTACACCTTC
cdr3_aa: CASSLQGYGYTF

d_call: .
v_call: TRBV19
j_call: TRBJ2-1
clone_size: .
cdr3_nt: TGTGCCAGTAGGGATCGCGGGATAGGGCACAATGAGCAGTTCTTC
cdr3_aa: CASRDRGIGHNEQFF

d_call: .
v_call: TRBV7-2
j_call: TRBJ2-7
clone_size: .
cdr3_nt: TGTGCCAGCAGCCCGCGGTCTGGCTCCGATCGCTTATACTACGAGCAGTACTTC
cdr3_aa: CASSPRSGSDRLYYEQYF

d_call: .
v_call: TRBV4-3
j_call: TRBJ1-1
clone_size: .
cdr3_nt: TGCGCCAGCAGCCAAGATTCAACACCAACCATGAACACTGAAGCTTTCTTT
cdr3_aa: CASSQDSTPTMNTEAFF

d_call: TRBD1
v_call: TRBV29-1
j_call: TRBJ2-7
clone_size: .
cdr3_nt: TGCAGCGTTGAACCGGTGAGACAGGGGGCGTCTTTCCGCGAGCAGTACTTC
cdr3_aa: CSVEPVRQGASFREQYF

d_call: TRBD1
v_call: TRBV9
j_call: TRBJ2-7
clone_size: .
cdr3_nt: TGTGCCAGCAGCGGAGGGCGACAGGGATTCTCCTACGAGCAGTACTTC
cdr3_aa: CASSGGRQGFSYEQYF

d_call: TRBD2
v_call: TRBV4-2
j_call: TRBJ2-5
clone_size: once
cdr3_nt: TGTGCCAGCAGCCGCGAACCTCTAGCGGTTCAAGAGACCCAGTACTTC
cdr3_aa: CASSREPLAVQETQYF

d_call: TRBD1
v_call: TRBV6-6
j_call: TRBJ2-7
clone_size: .
cdr3_nt: TGTGCCAGCCATGGGACAGGGAGCTCCTACGAGCAGTACTTC
cdr3_aa: CASHGTGSSYEQYF

d_call: .
v_call: TRBV28
j_call: TRBJ1-6
clone_size: .
cdr3_nt: TGTGCCAGCCGTACAGGGATGCATTCACCCCTCCACTTT
cdr3_aa: CASRTGMHSPLHF

d_call: .
v_call: TRBV7-9
j_call: TRBJ2-5
clone_size: once
cdr3_nt: TGTGCCAGCAGCTTAGTTAGTAGTGAGACCCAGTACTTC
cdr3_aa: CASSLVSSETQYF

d_call: .
v_call: TRBV4-3
j_call: TRBJ2-5
clone_size: .
cdr3_nt: TGCGCCAGCAGCCAAGAGAGGGCTAGGAAAGAGACCCAGTACTTC
cdr3_aa: CASSQERARKETQYF

d_call: TRBD1
v_call: TRBV6-5
j_call: TRBJ2-5
clone_size: .
cdr3_nt: TGTGCCAGCAGTTACTCGAGCAGGGGGCTTCTAGAGACCCAGTACTTC
cdr3_aa: CASSYSSRGLLETQYF

d_call: TRBD1
v_call: TRBV6-5
j_call: TRBJ1-5
clone_size: .
cdr3_nt: TGTGCCAGCAGTTACTCGTCAGGGGGCGGTCAGCCCCAGCATTTT
cdr3_aa: CASSYSSGGGQPQHF

d_call: TRBD2
v_call: TRBV19
j_call: TRBJ2-1
clone_size: .
cdr3_nt: TGTGCCAGTAGTAATAGCGGGGGTCCCTTTCAAGACAATGAGCAGTTCTTC
cdr3_aa: CASSNSGGPFQDNEQFF

d_call: .
v_call: TRBV7-2
j_call: TRBJ2-7
clone_size: .
cdr3_nt: TGTGCCAGCAGCCCACAACGGGAGAGCTTCTACGAGCAGTACTTC
cdr3_aa: CASSPQRESFYEQYF

d_call: TRBD2
v_call: TRBV9
j_call: TRBJ2-3
clone_size: once
cdr3_nt: TGTGCCAGCAGCGTGGAAGCGGGAGTCGGGGCAGATACGCAGTATTTT
cdr3_aa: CASSVEAGVGADTQYF

d_call: TRBD1
v_call: TRBV15
j_call: TRBJ1-1
clone_size: .
cdr3_nt: TGTGCCACCAGCAGAGATTTAGGGACAGGGGGCGCGGCTTTCTTT
cdr3_aa: CATSRDLGTGGAAFF

d_call: TRBD2
v_call: TRBV5-6
j_call: TRBJ2-7
clone_size: .
cdr3_nt: TGTGCCAGCAGCGACCAGGGACTAGCCCCCTACGAGCAGTACTTC
cdr3_aa: CASSDQGLAPYEQYF